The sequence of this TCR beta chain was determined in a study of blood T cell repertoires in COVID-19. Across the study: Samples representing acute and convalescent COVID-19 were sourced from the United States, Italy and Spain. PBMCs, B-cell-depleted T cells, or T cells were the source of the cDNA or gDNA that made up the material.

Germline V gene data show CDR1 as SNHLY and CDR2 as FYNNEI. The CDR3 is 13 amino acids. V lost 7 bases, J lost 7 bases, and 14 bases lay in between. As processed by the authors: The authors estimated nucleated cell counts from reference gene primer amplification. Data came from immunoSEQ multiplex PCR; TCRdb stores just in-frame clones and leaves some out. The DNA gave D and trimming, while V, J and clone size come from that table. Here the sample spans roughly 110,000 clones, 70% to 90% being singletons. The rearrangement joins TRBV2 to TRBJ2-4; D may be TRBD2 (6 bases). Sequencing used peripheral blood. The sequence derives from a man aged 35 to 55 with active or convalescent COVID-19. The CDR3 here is CASTSGEGNIQYF. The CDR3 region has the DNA TGTGCCAGCACGTCGGGAGAGGGCAACATTCAGTACTTC. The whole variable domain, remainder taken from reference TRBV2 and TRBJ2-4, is EPEVTQTPSHQVTQMGQEVILRCVPISNHLYFYWYRQILGQKVEFLVSFYNNEISEKSEIFDDQFSVERPDGSNFTLKIRSTKLEDSAMYFCASTSGEGNIQYFGAGTRLSVL.